The next 18 T cell receptor beta chains were all read from a single sample in a study of blood T cell repertoires in COVID-19. Assay used: immunoSEQ multiplex PCR; TCRdb lists only in-frame clones, some missing. The profile shows some 200,000 clones, roughly 80% of them singletons. The sequenced sample consisted of peripheral blood. All receptors derive from an elderly woman with acute or convalescent COVID-19.

V and J are TRBV30 and TRBJ1-1, with TRBD1 as a possible D gene (5 bases). In germline, CDR1 is GTSNPN, CDR2 SVGIG (reference sequence). Trimming removed 7 bases at V and 1 base at J, with 13 bases between. The CDR3 totals 13 residues. CDR3 loop: CALTRAGNTEAFF. The CDR3 coding sequence is TGTGCCTTGACCAGGGCCGGGAACACTGAAGCTTTCTTT.

The chain combines TRBV2 with TRBJ2-1, with D perhaps matching TRBD2 (5 bases). Looked up from germline, CDR1 is SNHLY and CDR2 is FYNNEI. CDR3 length equals 14 residues. V shed 7 bases and J shed 0 bases, with 10 bases lying between them. Here the CDR3 reads CASTPGSSYNEQFF. CDR3 coding DNA: TGTGCCAGCACACCGGGGAGCTCCTACAATGAGCAGTTCTTC.

This sequence joins TRBV5-1 and TRBJ1-2; TRBD1 matches at 8 bases. CDR1 and CDR2 from the germline V gene are SGHRS and YFSETQ. The CDR3 totals 14 residues. J lost 8 bases, V lost 4 bases, and 10 bases had no gene match. CDR3 sequence: CASSTLTGEEGYTF. As DNA, the CDR3 is TGCGCCAGCAGCACCTTGACAGGGGAGGAAGGCTACACCTTC.

The V gene is TRBV5-1, the J gene TRBJ2-1, with D possibly TRBD2 on 7 matching bases. The CDR3 consists of 14 residues. V dropped 7 bases and J dropped 9 bases, with 20 bases sitting between them. From germline, CDR1 is SGHRS and CDR2 YFSETQ. For the CDR3, the DNA is TGCGCCAGCGCCGGGACTACGGGGGCTGGTGAGCAGTTCTTC. It translates to CASAGTTGAGEQFF.

The chain is built from TRBV7-2 and TRBJ2-7; tentative D call: TRBD2 (5 bases). Trimming took off 5 bases at V and 0 bases at J, with 14 bases between the two ends. Germline assignment: CDR1 SGHTA and CDR2 FQGNSA. The CDR3 sequence is 15 residues long. The CDR3 sequence is CASSRGLLSSYEQYF. Written as DNA, the CDR3 is TGTGCCAGCAGCCGCGGACTGCTGAGCTCCTACGAGCAGTACTTC.

This clone was found once. This sequence joins TRBV30 and TRBJ2-1; D unresolved. CDR1 GTSNPN and CDR2 SVGIG come from the germline V gene (reference sequence). V gave up 0 bases and J gave up 7 bases, with 7 bases separating them. The CDR3 is 12 residues long. This CDR3 reads CAWSVRSNEQFF. The CDR3 nucleotides are TGTGCCTGGAGTGTACGCAGTAATGAGCAGTTCTTC.

J is TRBJ1-1 and V is TRBV10-1; 10 bases line up with TRBD1. This CDR3 contains 17 residues. V lost 5 bases, J lost 0 bases, and 9 bases stayed unmatched. CDR1 is WNHNN, CDR2 SYGVQD, per germline (reference sequence). CDR3 nucleotide sequence: TGCGCCAGCAGTCCCGGGACAGGGGAAAGGGTGAACACTGAAGCTTTCTTT. The encoded protein is CASSPGTGERVNTEAFF.

The V gene is TRBV30, the J gene TRBJ1-5; no definite D call. CDR3 length equals 12 residues. CDR1 and CDR2 (germline): GTSNPN, SVGIG (reference sequence). V lost 1 base, J lost 8 bases, and 9 bases lay in between. The CDR3 reads CAWSAPREPQHF. CDR3 sequence (DNA): TGTGCCTGGAGTGCACCCCGGGAGCCCCAGCATTTT.

The rearrangement links TRBV28 to TRBJ2-3; a possible D gene is TRBD2 (6 bases). Trimming removed 5 bases at V and 1 base at J, with 13 bases between. Germline V gene sequence: CDR1 MDHEN, CDR2 SYDVKM. CDR3 length: 15 amino acids. In nucleotides, the CDR3 is TGTGCCAGCAGTCTGGGGGGAGAAGGCACAGATACGCAGTATTTT. It specifies CASSLGGEGTDTQYF.

The chain is built from TRBV19 and TRBJ1-1; TRBD1 might be the D (5 bases). V lost 7 bases and J lost 1, with 13 bases in between. The CDR3 loop spans 14 amino acids. CDR1 is LNHDA, CDR2 SQIVND, per germline (reference sequence). CDR3 coding DNA: TGTGCCAGTACTATGGGGCGTAGGAACACTGAAGCTTTCTTT. Translating gives CASTMGRRNTEAFF.

V is TRBV4-3 and J is TRBJ2-3; 10 nucleotides line up with TRBD1. The V and J ends lost 0 bases and 5 bases, in that order; junction bases with no gene match: 11. The CDR3 runs 18 residues. The germline V gene encodes CDR1 LGHNA and CDR2 YSLEER. The CDR3 loop reads CASSQDFWGQGSEDTQYF. CDR3 in DNA: TGCGCCAGCAGCCAAGATTTTTGGGGACAGGGGTCCGAAGATACGCAGTATTTT.

The V call is TRBV15, the J call TRBJ1-1; D is perhaps TRBD1 (5 bases). This CDR3 spans 14 amino acids. The germline V and J ends were trimmed by 1 base and 2 bases, with 8 bases remaining between them. Germline V gene sequence: CDR1 LNHNV, CDR2 YYDKDF (reference sequence). In DNA form, the CDR3 reads TGTGCCACCAGCAGAGTGACAGCCAACACTGAAGCTTTCTTT. It specifies CATSRVTANTEAFF.

The CDR3 DNA reads TGTGCCAGCAGCCAAGAACGCCAGGATAATTCACCCCTCCACTTT. Translation: CASSQERQDNSPLHF. This chain connects TRBV3-1 (or the pseudogene TRBV3-2) to TRBJ1-6; D remains unclear. CDR3 length: 15 amino acids. The ends were cut back, 0 bases at V and 5 bases at J, with 8 bases in the middle. Germline CDR1 reads LGHDT; CDR2 reads YNNKEL (reference sequence).

The chain couples TRBV9 to TRBJ2-1; possible D gene TRBD2, 7 bases. The CDR3 runs to 15 residues. CDR1 SGDLS and CDR2 YYNGEE come from the germline V gene. V lost 3 bases and J lost 2, with 12 bases in between. The CDR3 protein is CASSEGGPTYNEQFF. CDR3 DNA sequence: TGTGCCAGCAGCGAGGGGGGGCCAACCTACAATGAGCAGTTCTTC.

The CDR3 protein is CASSQGWTEAFF. The CDR3 bases are TGTGCCAGCAGCCAGGGGTGGACAGAAGCTTTCTTT. The V call is TRBV3-1 (or the pseudogene TRBV3-2), the J call TRBJ1-1; D is perhaps TRBD1 (5 bases). Trimming shortened V by 3 bases and J by 8 bases, and 10 bases separated the two germline ends. The CDR3 loop spans 12 amino acids. Germline V gene data show CDR1 as LGHDT and CDR2 as YNNKEL (reference sequence).

The genes are TRBV18 and TRBJ1-5; 8 bases line up with TRBD1. This CDR3 region has 15 residues. The junction had 8 bases not matched to a gene; V was cut back by 6 bases and J by 4 bases. Germline V lookup: CDR1 KGHSH, CDR2 LQKENI. For the CDR3, the DNA is TGTGCCAGCTCGAGGCCAGGGGGCGCGAATCAGCCCCAGCATTTT. Translation gives CASSRPGGANQPQHF.

The V and J genes are TRBV18 and TRBJ1-1; D may be TRBD1 (6 bases). The CDR3 has 13 amino acids. Trimming took 4 bases from V and 1 from J, leaving 7 bases between them. Germline loops: CDR1 KGHSH, CDR2 LQKENI. CDR3 protein: CASSRQENTEAFF. CDR3 sequence (DNA): TGTGCCAGCTCACGACAGGAGAACACTGAAGCTTTCTTT.

This chain joins TRBV3-1 (or the pseudogene TRBV3-2) and TRBJ2-1, with D unresolved. With 5 bases removed from V and 3 bases from J, the gap between germline ends came to 8 bases. CDR1 is LGHDT and CDR2 is YNNKEL in the germline V gene (reference sequence). The CDR3 contains 13 residues. CDR3 loop: CASSSAGYNEQFF. DNA for the CDR3: TGTGCCAGCAGCAGTGCCGGCTACAATGAGCAGTTCTTC.